This TCR beta chain was recorded in a study of blood T cells in healthy people across ages. General study points: The diversity estimates, figures obtained from one million T cells, were considered underestimates. Per million T cells, the diversity of TCR beta decreased roughly linearly as age advanced.

The use of a sample-barcoded 5' primer and a J-beta primer mix characterized a second PCR of roughly 6 to 11 cycles. TCRdb independently ran MiXCR on the 5' RACE reads; one entry per CDR3 protein. Found here are fewer than 1.5 million distinct CDR3 sequences, approximately 40% of them singletons; the top ten hold 7% to 9%. This clonotype was detected only a few times. Its antigen is undetermined. From germline, CDR1 is SGHVS and CDR2 FNYEAQ. V gave up 5 bases and J gave up 3 bases, with 17 bases separating them. CDR3 length equals 15 residues. This sequence was found in a woman under 30 in good health. Sequencing was performed on blood. The rearrangement joins TRBV7-6 to TRBJ2-7; D unclear. The CDR3 nucleotides are TGTGCCAGCAGCCCCGACTTGTCACCTCTCTACGAGCAGTACTTC. Amino acids: CASSPDLSPLYEQYF.